This TCR beta chain originates from a study of regulatory T cells in long-lasting Graves disease. Broader study findings: Researchers examined only peripheral blood and not thyroid tissue. Persistent disease was associated with favored TRBV28 usage and with favored use of TRBJ1-2 and TRBJ2-5. Public clonotype sharing was higher in persistent than newly diagnosed patients.

Many counts were recorded for this clonotype. Antigen: not known. The CDR3 loop spans 12 amino acids. Trimming took off 3 bases at V and 3 bases at J, with 6 bases between the two ends. The germline V gene encodes CDR1 SGHRS and CDR2 YFSETQ. This sample's time point: persistent/refractory GD, antithyroid drugs over 5 years with positive TRAb. PBMCs were the source of the RNA used for TCR sequencing. Diagnosing Graves' disease relied on the American Thyroid Association guidelines. Libraries of TCR beta came from iRepertoire HTBI primers plus Arm-PCR of CDR3 regions. Each CDR3 protein is one row after TCRdb ran MiXCR on the multiplex PCR reads. The sample comprises roughly 500,000 distinct CDR3 sequences, around a fifth of which are singletons, and about an eighth rests with the top ten.

The chain joins TRBV5-1 to TRBJ1-1; D is unresolved. The sequenced sample was peripheral blood mononuclear cells (PBMCs), obtained when the disease was refractory, from a patient treated with antithyroid drugs. The receptor was derived from a female donor with Graves disease. The CDR3 protein is CASSSLDTEAFF. CDR3 in DNA: TGCGCCAGCAGCTCGCTCGACACTGAAGCTTTCTTT.